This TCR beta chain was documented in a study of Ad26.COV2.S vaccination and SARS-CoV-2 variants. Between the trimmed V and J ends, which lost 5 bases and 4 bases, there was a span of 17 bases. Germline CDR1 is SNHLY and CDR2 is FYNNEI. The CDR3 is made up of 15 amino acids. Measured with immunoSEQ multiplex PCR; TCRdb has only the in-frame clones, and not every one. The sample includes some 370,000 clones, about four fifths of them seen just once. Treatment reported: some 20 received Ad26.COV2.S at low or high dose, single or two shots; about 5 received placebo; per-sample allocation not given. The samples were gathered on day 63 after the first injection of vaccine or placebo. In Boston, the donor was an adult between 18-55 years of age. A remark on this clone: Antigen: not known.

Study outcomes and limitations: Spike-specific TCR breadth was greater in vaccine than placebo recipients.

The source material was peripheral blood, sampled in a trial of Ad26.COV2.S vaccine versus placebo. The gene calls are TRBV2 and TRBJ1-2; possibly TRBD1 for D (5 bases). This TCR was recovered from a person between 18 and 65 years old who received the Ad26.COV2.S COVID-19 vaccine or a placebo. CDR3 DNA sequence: TGTGCCAGCAGTTTAGACAGTTCCTTTACCTATGGCTACACCTTC. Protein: CASSLDSSFTYGYTF.